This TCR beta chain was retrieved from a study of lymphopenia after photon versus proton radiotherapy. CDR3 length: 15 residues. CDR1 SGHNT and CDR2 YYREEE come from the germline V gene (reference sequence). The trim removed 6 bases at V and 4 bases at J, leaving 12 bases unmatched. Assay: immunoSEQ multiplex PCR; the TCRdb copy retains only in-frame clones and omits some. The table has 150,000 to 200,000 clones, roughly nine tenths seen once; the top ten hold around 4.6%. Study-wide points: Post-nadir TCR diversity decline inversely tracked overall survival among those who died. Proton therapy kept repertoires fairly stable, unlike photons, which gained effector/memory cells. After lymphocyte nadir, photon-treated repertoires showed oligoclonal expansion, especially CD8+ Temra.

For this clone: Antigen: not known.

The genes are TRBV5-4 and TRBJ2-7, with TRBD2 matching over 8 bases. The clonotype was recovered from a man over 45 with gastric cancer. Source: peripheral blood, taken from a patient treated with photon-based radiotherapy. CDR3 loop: CASTLGLGDSYEQYF. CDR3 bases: TGTGCCAGCACCCTGGGACTAGGGGATTCTTACGAGCAGTACTTC.